A selection of T cell receptor beta chains follows, all from one sample in a study of cytomegalovirus exposure and HLA in healthy donors. The protocol was immunoSEQ multiplex PCR, while the TCRdb copy is restricted to in-frame clones and leaves out a portion. The profile shows under 150,000 clones, around 80% of them singletons. Material for sequencing was PBMCs. Source of these receptors: a woman in her 40s in good health and CMV-seropositive. Each CDR3 is given without its conserved first and last residue.

TRBV30	TRBJ1-4	AWREQQTNEKLF
TRBV5-4	TRBJ2-2	ASSLGSTSGELF
TRBV28	TRBJ1-2	ASRLGQANYGYT
TRBV10-3	-	ASRDSPYEQY
TRBV6-1	TRBJ1-6	ASSEGDRGRGPLH
TRBV5-1	TRBJ1-5	ASSWRGGEQPQH
TRBV27	TRBJ2-3	ASSLRGGWREHTDTQY
TRBV19	TRBJ1-3	ASSSSPTDGGNTIY
TRBV7-9	TRBJ2-5	ASSLGTGGIFQETQY
TRBV9	-	ASSVGLAGRYEQY
TRBV7-6	TRBJ1-6	ASSPLAGTGTPLH
TRBV5-4	TRBJ2-7	ASSLVGTGGNEQY
TRBV10-2	TRBJ2-7	ASSESGRGWDEQY
TRBV6-6	TRBJ1-6	ASSDQRVPNSPLH
TRBV28	TRBJ1-2	ASREGLGNYGYT
TRBV9	TRBJ2-3	AGSTGLRTDTQY
TRBV28	TRBJ2-6	ASKDGSSGANVLT
TRBV29-1	TRBJ2-3	SVASSGDRRGTDTQY
TRBV2	TRBJ1-4	ASSGRQGITNEKLF
TRBV19	TRBJ2-5	ASSIGLAGAETQY
TRBV5-1	TRBJ2-1	ASSLAISGGARNEQF
TRBV9	TRBJ1-2	ASSVREGNYGYT
TRBV28	TRBJ1-2	ASSLGGYGYT
TRBV9	TRBJ1-3	ASSVDGSSGNTIY
TRBV29-1	TRBJ2-7	SVESGTGVEQY
TRBV10-3	TRBJ2-7	AISEGQSYEQY
TRBV5-6	TRBJ1-1	ASSLDFHTEAF
TRBV14	TRBJ2-7	ASSQGLAGSLRQY
TRBV21-1	TRBJ2-7	ANTLGTSDHEQY
TRBV5-6	TRBJ2-7	ASSSGGRVYEQY
TRBV6-6	TRBJ1-5	ASSPTGSNQPQH
TRBV5-6	TRBJ2-3	ASSLDRVVADTQY
TRBV7-2	TRBJ1-5	ASSSKRQAHSNQPQH
TRBV28	TRBJ2-1	ASSPNRGLGLDEQF
TRBV7-6	TRBJ2-5	ASSLWTSGTETQY
TRBV10-3	TRBJ2-1	AIRVWAGGSIGNEQF
TRBV5-6	TRBJ2-7	ASRETSTYEQY
TRBV7-8	TRBJ1-6	ASSPSGTGGNSPLH
TRBV7-9	TRBJ1-5	SSSLARGENQPQH
TRBV27	TRBJ2-3	ASSKFWGEGTDTQY
TRBV12-5	-	ASGLDVTYEQY